The clone carrying this T cell receptor beta chain was detected once. The antigen remains undetermined. The sample is drawn from a study of cytomegalovirus exposure and HLA in healthy donors. Overall study results and limits: In vitro data verified a few CMV-associated chains as specific for CMV antigens.

PCR amplification relied on 60 Vbeta primers (plus 13 Jbeta primers). Using immunoSEQ multiplex PCR, the repertoire was profiled, and TCRdb retains in-frame clones only, with some absent. Altogether approximately 130,000 clones are present, around four fifths being singletons, with the ten largest covering 5.9%. The CDR3 extends over 18 amino acids. The rearrangement links TRBV21-1 to TRBJ2-1; TRBD1, the table's D call, lacks a check against the DNA. TRBV21-1 is classified as a pseudogene. Sequencing was performed on PBMCs. The receptor's source is a woman between 40 and 50 years old in good health and CMV-seropositive. DNA for the CDR3: TGTGCCAGCAGCAAAGGGGAACTCTTGGACAGGCAACACAATGAGCAGTTCTTC. Translated: CASSKGELLDRQHNEQFF.